This paragraph covers one T cell receptor beta chain sequence. Antigen: not known. The data are from a study of shared clonotypes between healthy human individuals. The data were produced by immunoSEQ multiplex PCR, yet TCRdb's version contains in-frame clones alone and is incomplete. The sample records roughly 2.1 million clones, about 92% being singletons. Whole-study findings and limits: Memory subsets generally showed lower estimated richness than naive subsets.

This CDR3 is built from 16 residues. The germline CDR1 and CDR2 sequences are MNHEY and SMNVEV (reference sequence). V lost 0 bases to trimming and J lost 2 bases, with 14 bases between them. CD45RO-negative, CCR7-selected cells formed the naive CD8 fraction, which excluded terminally differentiated effector memory CD45RA+ cells. The chain is built from TRBV27 and TRBJ2-7; a weak D match, TRBD2 (5 bases). The receptor was derived from a man in his late teens or twenties in good health. Some clones in this sample may be carry-over from other donors' samples. Sequenced sample: naive CD8+ T cells from PBMCs. The CDR3 spells CASSLSTGEHPYEQYF. The CDR3 region has the DNA TGTGCCAGCAGTTTATCGACCGGGGAGCACCCCTACGAGCAGTACTTC.